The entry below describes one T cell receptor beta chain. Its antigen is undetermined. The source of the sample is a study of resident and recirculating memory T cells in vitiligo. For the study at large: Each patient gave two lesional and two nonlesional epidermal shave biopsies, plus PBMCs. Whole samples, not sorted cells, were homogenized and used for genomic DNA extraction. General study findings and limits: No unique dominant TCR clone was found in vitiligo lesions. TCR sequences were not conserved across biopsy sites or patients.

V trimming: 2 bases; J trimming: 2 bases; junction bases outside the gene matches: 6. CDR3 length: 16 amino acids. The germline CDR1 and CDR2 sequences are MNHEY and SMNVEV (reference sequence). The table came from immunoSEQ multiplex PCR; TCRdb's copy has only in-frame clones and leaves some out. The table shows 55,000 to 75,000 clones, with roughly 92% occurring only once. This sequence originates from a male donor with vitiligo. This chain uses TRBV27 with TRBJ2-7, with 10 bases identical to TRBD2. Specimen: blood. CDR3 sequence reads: CASSLRLAGHPYEQYF. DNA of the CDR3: TGTGCCAGCAGTTTACGACTAGCGGGTCATCCCTACGAGCAGTACTTC.